These 19 T cell receptor beta chains came from one sample sequenced in a study of cytomegalovirus exposure and HLA in healthy donors. This PCR relied on a set of 60 Vbeta primers and 13 Jbeta primers. Sequencing used immunoSEQ multiplex PCR; TCRdb keeps in-frame clones, though not all of them. The repertoire has 150,000 to 160,000 clones, over 60% of them found once; the top ten carry around 4.1%. The sequencing input was PBMCs. All receptors derive from a woman between 40 and 50 years old in good health and CMV-seronegative.

The CDR3 spells CASSQEERGTYEQYF. CDR3 sequence (DNA): TGCGCCAGCAGCCAAGAAGAGCGGGGCACCTACGAGCAGTACTTC. The chain is built from TRBV4-1 and TRBJ2-7; 7 bases match TRBD2. Germline values: CDR1 MGHRA, CDR2 YSYEKL. V lost 0 bases, J lost 2 bases, and 4 bases stayed unmatched. This CDR3 comprises 15 residues.

The V and J genes are TRBV5-4 and TRBJ2-2; 8 bases agree with TRBD2. The V gene end was trimmed by 4 bases and the J gene end by 7 bases; junction bases not matched to a gene: 9. From germline, CDR1 is SGHNT and CDR2 YYREEE (reference sequence). This CDR3 has 15 residues. The CDR3 nucleotides are TGTGCCAGCAGCCGCGCGCGGGGGGATAACGGGGAGCTGTTTTTT. It specifies CASSRARGDNGELFF.

The CDR3 DNA follows: TGTGCCAGCAGCACCGGGACTAGCGGGGGGGCCCACGAGCAGTACTTC. Amino acid sequence: CASSTGTSGGAHEQYF. The J gene is TRBJ2-7, the V gene TRBV5-4, with 16 bases fitting TRBD2. V lost 4 bases, J lost 5 bases, and 6 bases stayed unmatched. This CDR3 is 16 amino acids long. CDR1 is SGHNT, CDR2 YYREEE, per germline (reference sequence).

This chain links TRBV5-4 with TRBJ2-3, with TRBD2 identical over 13 bases. There are 17 residues in the CDR3. Trimming removed 4 bases from V and 0 bases from J; junction bases left unmatched: 5. CDR1 SGHNT and CDR2 YYREEE come from the germline V gene (reference sequence). CDR3: CASSLGGLAGSTDTQYF. DNA of the CDR3: TGTGCCAGCAGCCTTGGGGGACTAGCGGGGAGCACAGATACGCAGTATTTT.

The J gene is TRBJ1-2, the V gene TRBV6-5; D gene unclear. The CDR3 sequence is 13 residues long. The germline V gene encodes CDR1 MNHEY and CDR2 SVGAGI. The V end lost 2 bases, the J end lost 4 bases, and 8 bases lay between the germline ends. The CDR3 DNA follows: TGTGCCAGCAGTTACGACAACCTCTATGGCTACACCTTC. It codes for CASSYDNLYGYTF.

The chain recombines TRBV7-8 with TRBJ2-3; TRBD1 might be the D (5 bases). Germline CDR1 is SGHVS and CDR2 is FQNEAQ. Trimming left V 10 bases short and J 4 bases short, with 21 bases between. CDR3 length: 15 amino acids. CDR3 sequence (DNA): TGTGCCACTACTAAAACTGGGCAGGGCCCAGATACGCAGTATTTT. As protein: CATTKTGQGPDTQYF.

The chain has TRBV7-9 and TRBJ2-1; 7 bases are a match to TRBD2. The CDR3 length is 15 residues. CDR1 and CDR2 from the germline V gene are SEHNR and FQNEAQ (reference sequence). Losses at the gene ends were 8 bases for V and 3 bases for J; bases not matched to a gene: 10. The CDR3 region is CASDGGKLSYNEQFF. CDR3 DNA sequence: TGTGCCAGCGACGGGGGGAAGCTGAGCTACAATGAGCAGTTCTTC. The full variable domain, completed using reference TRBV7-9 and TRBJ2-1, is DTGVSQNPRHKITKRGQNVTFRCDPISEHNRLYWYRQTLGQGPEFLTYFQNEAQLEKSRLLSDRFSAERPKGSFSTLEIQRTEQGDSAMYLCASDGGKLSYNEQFFGPGTRLTVL.

The chain is built from TRBV5-4 and TRBJ2-5; D might be TRBD1 (6 bases). V shed 3 bases and J shed 5 bases, with 14 bases lying between them. Germline CDR1 is SGHNT and CDR2 is YYREEE (reference sequence). This CDR3 region has 14 residues. CDR3 region: CASSWAGDRETQYF. The CDR3 DNA sequence: TGTGCCAGCAGCTGGGCAGGGGATAGGGAGACCCAGTACTTC.

This chain links TRBV9 with TRBJ1-1; D may be TRBD1 (6 bases). Trimming left V 0 bases short and J 6 bases short, with 18 bases between. CDR1 is SGDLS, CDR2 YYNGEE, per germline. The CDR3 contains 16 residues. CDR3 in DNA: TGTGCCAGCAGCGTAGATCAGGGGACGTTGGCGGCTGAAGCTTTCTTT. It translates to CASSVDQGTLAAEAFF.

The chain employs TRBV6-1 and TRBJ2-7, with D possibly being TRBD2 (6 bases). This CDR3 region has 14 residues. V lost 3 bases and J lost 4, with 13 bases in between. CDR1 MNHNS and CDR2 SASEGT come from the germline V gene. In nucleotides, the CDR3 is TGTGCCAGCAGTGATTCAGGAGGGAGGTACGAGCAGTACTTC. Amino acids: CASSDSGGRYEQYF.

This rearrangement joins TRBV29-1 to TRBJ1-2; TRBD1 is a possible D gene (5 bases). This CDR3 has 13 amino acids. Trimming cost V 7 bases and J 2 bases, with 14 bases left between them. In germline, CDR1 is SQVTM, CDR2 ANQGSEA. The CDR3 sequence: CSAKVGGNYGYTF. CDR3 nucleotides: TGCAGCGCCAAGGTGGGGGGGAACTATGGCTACACCTTC.

The J gene is TRBJ2-5, the V gene TRBV28, with D unclear. The CDR3 has 13 amino acids. Germline V gene sequence: CDR1 MDHEN, CDR2 SYDVKM. Trimming left V 3 bases short and J 4 bases short, with 9 bases between. CDR3 sequence: CASSLAIPETQYF. The CDR3 DNA is TGTGCCAGCAGTTTGGCAATCCCAGAGACCCAGTACTTC.

This chain links TRBV28 with TRBJ1-1; the match to TRBD1 covers 8 bases. This CDR3 is 15 amino acids long. V dropped 3 bases and J dropped 3; count of bases not matched to a gene: 6. Looked up from germline, CDR1 is MDHEN and CDR2 is SYDVKM. DNA for the CDR3: TGTGCCAGCAGTTTGTTGGACAGGGTGGACACTGAAGCTTTCTTT. Its protein is CASSLLDRVDTEAFF.

This chain links TRBV7-6 with TRBJ2-7; possibly TRBD2 for D (5 bases). V gave up 3 bases and J gave up 6 bases, with 9 bases separating them. The CDR3 extends over 12 amino acids. The V gene's germline CDR1 is SGHVS and CDR2 FNYEAQ. The CDR3 nucleotides are TGTGCCAGCAGCTTTTCCGAGGGCGAGCAGTACTTC. This translates into CASSFSEGEQYF.

The gene calls are TRBV29-1 and TRBJ1-1; TRBD1 might be the D (6 bases). The CDR3 extends over 13 amino acids. V shed 6 bases and J shed 1 base, with 12 bases lying between them. Germline V gene lookup returns CDR1 SQVTM and CDR2 ANQGSEA. The CDR3 loop is CSVRTVKNTEAFF. CDR3 DNA: TGCAGCGTGCGGACAGTTAAGAACACTGAAGCTTTCTTT.

V and J are TRBV11-1 and TRBJ2-3, with a weak D call TRBD1 (6 bases). This CDR3 is 14 amino acids long. V lost 2 bases and J 2 bases, leaving 8 bases between the germline ends. Looked up from germline, CDR1 is SGHAT and CDR2 is FQDESV (reference sequence). CDR3 sequence: CASSLRGFTDTQYF. CDR3 DNA sequence: TGTGCCAGCAGCTTAAGGGGGTTCACAGATACGCAGTATTTT.

Concerning this clone itself: The junction departs from germline at one end; a sequencing error may be responsible. The chain carries TRBV7-7 and TRBJ2-7, with D possibly being TRBD1 (8 bases). This CDR3 has 14 amino acids. Germline CDR1 and CDR2: SSHAT and FNYEAQ (reference sequence). CDR3 residues: CASSQGASGYEQYF. The CDR3 nucleotides are TGTGCTAGCAGTCAGGGGGCTAGCGGCTACGAGCAGTACTTC.

This clone has a single count. This chain joins TRBV2 and TRBJ2-7; TRBD2 might be the D (5 bases). The CDR3 extends over 12 amino acids. Germline-derived CDR1 and CDR2 are SNHLY and FYNNEI. Trimming took off 3 bases at V and 5 bases at J, with 8 bases between the two ends. CDR3 region: CASSELADEQYF. The CDR3 region has the DNA TGTGCCAGCAGTGAGCTAGCCGACGAGCAGTACTTC.

J is TRBJ1-3 and V is TRBV30; D unclear. This CDR3 is 15 amino acids long. Deletions cut 2 bases from V and 0 bases from J, with 11 bases between. Germline V gene lookup returns CDR1 GTSNPN and CDR2 SVGIG (reference sequence). CDR3 sequence reads: CAWSSRGISGNTIYF. CDR3 bases: TGTGCCTGGAGTTCCCGAGGGATCTCTGGAAACACCATATATTTT.